The 13 T cell receptor beta chains presented below share a single source sample, sequenced in a study of blood T cell repertoires in COVID-19. The data were produced by immunoSEQ multiplex PCR, yet TCRdb's version contains in-frame clones alone and is incomplete. The sample carries 130,000 to 150,000 clones, 88% recorded once. Sample: peripheral blood. These TCRs come from a woman aged 45 to 65 with acute or convalescent COVID-19.

This clone was seen a single time. The V gene is TRBV6-5, the J gene TRBJ1-1; D might be TRBD1 (6 bases). This CDR3 spans 13 amino acids. V lost 4 bases to trimming and J lost 1 base, with 7 bases between them. Germline V gene sequence: CDR1 MNHEY, CDR2 SVGAGI. In DNA form, the CDR3 reads TGTGCCAGCAGTTGGGGGCGGAACACTGAAGCTTTCTTT. Its protein product is CASSWGRNTEAFF.

The genes are TRBV14 and TRBJ2-1; 7 bases fit TRBD2. The germline V gene encodes CDR1 SGHDN and CDR2 FVKESK. Trimming took 5 bases from V and 6 from J; bases not matched to a gene: 10. This CDR3 is built from 15 residues. As DNA, the CDR3 is TGTGCCAGCAGCGACTGGAGCGGGAAAGGCAATGAGCAGTTCTTC. It specifies CASSDWSGKGNEQFF.

V and J are TRBV24-1 and TRBJ2-1; the D gene is possibly TRBD1 (5 bases). The CDR3 length is 16 residues. With 5 bases removed from V and 0 bases from J, the gap between germline ends came to 13 bases. The germline V gene encodes CDR1 KGHDR and CDR2 SFDVKD. The CDR3, as DNA: TGTGCCACCAGTGGGTCAGGACATCTCTCCTACAATGAGCAGTTCTTC. Translating it yields CATSGSGHLSYNEQFF.

The chain employs TRBV27 and TRBJ1-2; 7 bases are shared with TRBD1. The CDR3 totals 14 residues. V shed 5 bases and J 9 bases; nucleotides not matched to a gene: 12. The germline CDR1 and CDR2 sequences are MNHEY and SMNVEV (reference sequence). The CDR3 region has the DNA TGTGCCAGCAGTGTCGGGACAGCTGTGGGGCGCTACACCTTC. This translates into CASSVGTAVGRYTF.

The rearrangement links TRBV5-1 to TRBJ2-7; 9 bases map to TRBD1. From germline, CDR1 is SGHRS and CDR2 YFSETQ. V gave up 3 bases and J gave up 5 bases; unmatched junction bases: 9. The CDR3 contains 15 residues. CDR3 sequence (DNA): TGCGCCAGCAGCTACCCCCGGACAGGGGCCAACGAGCAGTACTTC. Its translation is CASSYPRTGANEQYF. The entire variable domain, with the rest obtained from reference TRBV5-1 and TRBJ2-7, is as follows: KAGVTQTPRYLIKTRGQQVTLSCSPISGHRSVSWYQQTPGQGLQFLFEYFSETQRNKGNFPGRFSGRQFSNSRSEMNVSTLELGDSALYLCASSYPRTGANEQYFGPGTRLTVT.

The chain joins TRBV14 to TRBJ2-5, with D perhaps matching TRBD1 (6 bases). The germline V gene encodes CDR1 SGHDN and CDR2 FVKESK. V lost 0 bases, J lost 5 bases, and 13 bases lay in between. This CDR3 region has 15 residues. The CDR3 DNA reads as TGTGCCAGCAGCCAAGATCGCAGGGGTGGGGAGACCCAGTACTTC. This sequence encodes CASSQDRRGGETQYF.

The V and J genes are TRBV5-1 and TRBJ1-1; 7 positions match TRBD1. Unmatched junction bases numbered 3, after V lost 4 bases and J lost 0 bases. The CDR3 length is 14 residues. Germline CDR1 reads SGHRS; CDR2 reads YFSETQ. CDR3 DNA: TGCGCCAGCAGCCGGGGACAGTTGAACACTGAAGCTTTCTTT. This codes for CASSRGQLNTEAFF.

The rearrangement uses TRBV7-9 and TRBJ1-3; the match to TRBD1 covers 7 bases. V dropped 5 bases and J dropped 2; count of bases not matched to a gene: 6. CDR3 size: 15 residues. CDR1 is SEHNR and CDR2 is FQNEAQ in the germline V gene (reference sequence). CDR3 residues: CASSNRDRTGNTIYF. CDR3 DNA: TGTGCCAGCAGCAACCGGGACAGAACTGGAAACACCATATATTTT. Variable domain in full (rest from reference TRBV7-9 and TRBJ1-3): DTGVSQNPRHKITKRGQNVTFRCDPISEHNRLYWYRQTLGQGPEFLTYFQNEAQLEKSRLLSDRFSAERPKGSFSTLEIQRTEQGDSAMYLCASSNRDRTGNTIYFGEGSWLTVV.

The chain couples TRBV7-6 to TRBJ1-4, with a tentative D call TRBD1 (5 bases). V lost 2 bases and J lost 5, with 9 bases in between. Germline CDR1 is SGHVS and CDR2 is FNYEAQ. The CDR3 is 14 residues long. CDR3 bases: TGTGCCAGCAGCTTATTGGGGGGGAATGAAAAACTGTTTTTT. Protein product: CASSLLGGNEKLFF.

This clone was counted once. This rearrangement joins TRBV3-1 (or the pseudogene TRBV3-2) to TRBJ1-2, with TRBD1 identical over 7 bases. V dropped 3 bases and J dropped 3; count of bases not matched to a gene: 4. The CDR3 loop spans 14 amino acids. Germline values: CDR1 LGHDT, CDR2 YNNKEL (reference sequence). The chain's CDR3 is CASSHRTGHYGYTF. The CDR3, as DNA: TGTGCCAGCAGCCACAGGACAGGCCACTATGGCTACACCTTC.

The V call is TRBV24-1, the J call TRBJ2-1, with D possibly being TRBD2 (6 bases). This CDR3 contains 18 residues. V was cut by 1 base and J by 1 base, with 16 bases left in between. CDR1 is KGHDR and CDR2 is SFDVKD in the germline V gene. The chain's CDR3 is CATSDFTFRDSSYNEQFF. The CDR3, as DNA: TGTGCCACCAGTGATTTCACATTCCGGGACTCTTCCTACAATGAGCAGTTCTTC.

The chain combines TRBV29-1 with TRBJ1-1; 9 bases match TRBD1. Germline assignment: CDR1 SQVTM and CDR2 ANQGSEA. Unmatched junction bases numbered 9, after V lost 8 bases and J lost 5 bases. This CDR3 is 13 amino acids long. The CDR3 bases are TGCAGCCCCGGGACAGGGCTTGGGACTGAAGCTTTCTTT. This encodes CSPGTGLGTEAFF.

CDR3 sequence reads: CASSPTSGANEQFF. The CDR3 coding sequence is TGTGCCAGCAGCCCGACTAGCGGGGCCAATGAGCAGTTCTTC. The gene calls are TRBV7-9 and TRBJ2-1, with 11 bases that match TRBD2. Germline V gene lookup returns CDR1 SEHNR and CDR2 FQNEAQ (reference sequence). The CDR3 spans 14 residues. With 5 bases clipped from V and 6 bases from J, the junction kept 3 bases outside the gene matches.